This T cell receptor beta chain was captured by sequencing in a study of blood T cells in healthy people across ages. Primed by a sample-barcoded 5' primer and a J-beta primer mix, a second PCR proceeded for roughly 6 to 12 cycles. TCRdb called the 5' RACE reads again in MiXCR, with one record for every CDR3 protein. The sample records more than 900,000 distinct CDR3 sequences, almost 30% being singletons. In this sample, this clonotype turned up a few times. These sequences were also reported in another study, on T cells of mothers and their children.

The clonotype originates from a woman aged 40 to 50 in good health. Sequencing was carried out using blood.

The CDR3 loop is CSAVVASGAYNEQFF. CDR3 sequence (DNA): TGCAGTGCTGTAGTGGCTAGCGGGGCCTACAATGAGCAGTTCTTC. The chain joins TRBV20-1 to TRBJ2-1; 9 nucleotides line up with TRBD2. J gave up 2 bases and V 5 bases, and 7 bases lay outside the gene matches. The length of the CDR3 is 15 residues. CDR1 and CDR2 from the germline V gene are DFQATT and SNEGSKA (reference sequence).